The present TCR beta chain was sequenced within a study of cytomegalovirus exposure and HLA in healthy donors. As for the study in general: Sequencing of some 190 million T cells in an earlier analysis found 100 million or so unique TCR beta sequences. In an early release, HLA-typed donors contributed tens of millions of unique TCR sequences.

Points from the study as a whole: With later analysis, a missense DCLRE1C variant became linked to TCR beta V- and J-gene trimming.

V lost 5 bases and J 3 bases, leaving 13 bases between the germline ends. The germline V gene has CDR1 MDHEN and CDR2 SYDVKM. The CDR3 covers 14 residues. About this clone itself: Its target is unknown.

A multiplex PCR was run with 60 Vbeta primers and 13 Jbeta primers. In the authors' methods: Counted up in a later analysis, unique TCR beta chains came to about 80 million, with around 11 million shared. Repertoires were generated with immunoSEQ multiplex PCR, while TCRdb's copy carries only in-frame clones and drops some. That table gives V, J and clone size, and the DNA gave D and trimming. The sample includes tens of thousands of clones, roughly 80% of them seen just once. The sequencing input was PBMCs. V usage is TRBV28 and J usage is TRBJ1-1; the D gene is possibly TRBD1 (6 bases). This TCR came from a man aged 25-45 years in good health and CMV-seronegative. CDR3 sequence: CASSIRTAYTEAFF. In DNA, the CDR3 is TGTGCCAGCAGTATACGGACAGCCTACACTGAAGCTTTCTTT.